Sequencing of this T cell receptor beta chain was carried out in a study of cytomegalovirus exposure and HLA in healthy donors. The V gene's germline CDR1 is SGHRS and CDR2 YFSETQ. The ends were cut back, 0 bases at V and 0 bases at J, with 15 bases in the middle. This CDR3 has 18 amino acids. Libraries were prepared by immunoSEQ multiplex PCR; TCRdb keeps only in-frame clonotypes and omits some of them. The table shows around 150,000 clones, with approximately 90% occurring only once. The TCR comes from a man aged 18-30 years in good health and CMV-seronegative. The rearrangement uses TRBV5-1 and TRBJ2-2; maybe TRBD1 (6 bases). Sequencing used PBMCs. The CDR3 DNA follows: TGCGCCAGCAGCTTGGAACCGGGACAAAACGCGAACACCGGGGAGCTGTTTTTT. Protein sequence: CASSLEPGQNANTGELFF.